What follows describes a single TCR beta chain. TCRdb's table, derived via immunoSEQ multiplex PCR, lists solely in-frame clones and lacks some. The table includes about 75,000 clones, 95% to 97% detected once. These data belong to a study of technical replicates of blood from a few donors. This CDR3 has 14 residues. Germline values: CDR1 MGHRA, CDR2 YSYEKL. V gave up 4 bases and J gave up 2 bases; unmatched junction bases: 0. The sequenced sample consisted of T cells isolated from PBMCs. The TCR was taken from a human donor in good health. The chain employs TRBV4-1 and TRBJ1-2, with 11 nucleotides matching TRBD1. The CDR3 loop is CASSRTGGNYGYTF. The CDR3 DNA reads TGCGCCAGCAGCCGGACAGGGGGCAACTATGGCTACACCTTC.